The subject of this entry is one T cell receptor beta chain. Its antigen is undetermined. Measured with immunoSEQ multiplex PCR; TCRdb has only the in-frame clones, and not every one. This sample has approximately 1.5 million clones, with around 98% found just once. This entry belongs to a study of shared clonotypes between healthy human individuals. Study-wide context: The cohort comprised a couple of women and a few men. Their ages spanned 18 to 49 years. General study points: Blood was the sole source, and tissue repertoires probably differ.

After removal of 2 bases from V and 5 bases from J, the junction contained 5 bases not matched to a gene. From germline, CDR1 is MDHEN and CDR2 SYDVKM. The CDR3 runs to 15 residues. Material for sequencing was naive CD4+ T cells sorted from blood. Subset: CD45RA+ positively selected. This TCR was recovered from a man aged 25-40 years in good health. V is TRBV28 and J is TRBJ2-5; 10 bases match TRBD2. CDR3 loop: CASSLGSGRVETQYF. The CDR3 DNA reads TGTGCCAGCAGTTTAGGGAGCGGGAGGGTTGAGACCCAGTACTTC.